The 16 T cell receptor beta chains in this list originate from one sample, sequenced in a study of breast tumors, draining lymph nodes, adjacent tissues. In TCRdb, the multiplex PCR reads were re-called with MiXCR into one record per CDR3 protein. The data hold under 25,000 distinct CDR3 sequences, with approximately 42% observed a single time. Sequencing was done on a sample of breast tumor tissue. These receptors came from a female donor with breast cancer. Some clones in this sample may be carry-over from other donors' samples.

This clonotype was recorded at least ten times. J is TRBJ2-7 and V is TRBV6-5; TRBD1 might be the D (6 bases). This CDR3 is built from 16 residues. V was clipped by 0 bases and J by 1 base, with 13 bases between them. CDR1 and CDR2 (germline): MNHEY, SVGAGI. The CDR3 DNA is TGTGCCAGCAGTTACTCGAGCACAGGGTATTCCTACGAGCAGTACTTC. This translates into CASSYSSTGYSYEQYF.

The chain carries TRBV29-1 and TRBJ1-2; perhaps TRBD1 as D (5 bases). This CDR3 spans 10 amino acids. Germline lookup yields CDR1 SQVTM and CDR2 ANQGSEA. The germline V and J ends were trimmed by 7 bases and 3 bases, with 6 bases remaining between them. DNA for the CDR3: TGCAGCGGGGGGTACTATGGCTACACCTTC. It yields the protein CSGGYYGYTF.

The table lists this clonotype with many counts. CDR3 nucleotides: TGTGCCAGCAGGACTAGCGGGAGCTGGGCAGATACGCAGTATTTT. Residues: CASRTSGSWADTQYF. The V call is TRBV2, the J call TRBJ2-3, with 12 nucleotides matching TRBD2. From germline, CDR1 is SNHLY and CDR2 FYNNEI. V lost 6 bases to trimming and J lost 4 bases; unmatched junction nucleotides: 5. The CDR3 covers 15 residues.

V is TRBV25-1 and J is TRBJ2-1, with 11 bases identical to TRBD2. V was clipped by 10 bases and J by 4 bases; unmatched bases: 15. CDR1 MGHDK and CDR2 SYGVNS come from the germline V gene. There are 17 residues in the CDR3. For the CDR3, the DNA is TGTGCCAACATTTTACCTAGCGGGAGGTCCCCTTACAATGAGCAGTTCTTC. As protein: CANILPSGRSPYNEQFF.

Remarks on this clonotype: The limits of the CDR3 on the DNA are not certain, so only TCRdb's listed CDR3 is given. The rearrangement uses TRBV7-9 and TRBJ2-5. Germline values: CDR1 SEHNR, CDR2 FQNEAQ (reference sequence). Counting both end residues, the CDR3 totals 15 amino acids. CDR3 in amino acids: CASSQVSTLWQPQYF.

The rearrangement links TRBV6-5 to TRBJ2-7; 9 bases agree with TRBD2. Germline V gene lookup returns CDR1 MNHEY and CDR2 SVGAGI. V lost 2 bases and J lost 6; bases outside the gene matches: 8. The CDR3 is 15 residues long. The CDR3 bases are TGTGCCAGCAGTTACCAGGCTAGCGGGGCGAGCGAGCAGTACTTC. Translation: CASSYQASGASEQYF.

With respect to this clonotype: The CDR3 ends on some other residue instead of the conserved phenylalanine or tryptophan, so this is likely a read error. The J gene is TRBJ1-5, the V gene TRBV7-9; D might be TRBD1 (6 bases). CDR3 size: 14 residues. Germline V gene sequence: CDR1 SEHNR, CDR2 FQNEAQ (reference sequence). CDR3 sequence (DNA): TGTACCAGCAGCCCGGACAGTTTCAATCAGCCCCAGCATCTT. Amino acid sequence: CTSSPDSFNQPQHL.

This clonotype was observed many times. The J gene is TRBJ2-2, the V gene TRBV7-8, with TRBD1 matching over 7 bases. The CDR3 totals 15 residues. Germline CDR1 is SGHVS and CDR2 is FQNEAQ. Germline trimming cut 5 bases from V and 3 bases from J; bases unmatched to any gene: 6. The DNA for the CDR3 is TGTGCCAGCAGCCCCCTAGACAGGGACACCGGGGAGCTGTTTTTT. It codes for CASSPLDRDTGELFF.

On this clonotype itself: At one end the junction does not follow the germline gene, possibly because of a read error. The chain has TRBV4-2 and TRBJ2-7; 7 bases fit TRBD1. CDR3 size: 14 residues. The germline V gene encodes CDR1 LGHNA and CDR2 YNFKEQ. CDR3 nucleotide sequence: TGTGCCAGCAGCGTTACCAGGGGGTCCTACGGGCAGTACTTC. Translating it yields CASSVTRGSYGQYF.

This clonotype is labeled medium-sized. V usage is TRBV3-1 and J usage is TRBJ2-3; the D gene is possibly TRBD2 (5 bases). This CDR3 spans 13 amino acids. Per the germline V gene, CDR1 is LGHDT and CDR2 is YNNKEL (reference sequence). Trimming pared 4 bases from V and 1 base from J, leaving 6 bases between. Written as DNA, the CDR3 is TGTGCCAGCAGCCCCGGGGGCACAGATACGCAGTATTTT. The encoded protein is CASSPGGTDTQYF.

This clonotype was observed at least ten times. The rearrangement joins TRBV7-6 to TRBJ1-1, with 7 bases matching TRBD1. Germline-derived CDR1 and CDR2 are SGHVS and FNYEAQ. Trimming took 1 base from V and 0 from J; bases not matched to a gene: 5. The CDR3 has 16 amino acids. The CDR3 reads CASSLEQQGMNTEAFF. CDR3 DNA sequence: TGTGCCAGCAGCTTAGAGCAACAGGGGATGAACACTGAAGCTTTCTTT.

This chain connects TRBV20-1 to TRBJ2-7; 7 bases line up with TRBD1. J gave up 7 bases and V 2 bases, and 8 bases lay outside the gene matches. Per the germline V gene, CDR1 is DFQATT and CDR2 is SNEGSKA (reference sequence). This CDR3 contains 13 residues. Here the CDR3 DNA reads TGCAGTGCTAGAAGGCCCAGGGGGTGGGAGCAGTACTTC. Encoded protein: CSARRPRGWEQYF.

This clonotype is classed as medium-sized. The rearrangement joins TRBV5-6 to TRBJ2-2; D is possibly TRBD2 (6 bases). The CDR3 is made up of 16 amino acids. V was shortened by 6 bases and J by 2 bases, with 17 bases between the two germline ends. In germline, CDR1 is SGHDT, CDR2 YYEEEE. CDR3 region: CASTRGTGSNTGELFF. The DNA for the CDR3 is TGTGCCAGCACACGGGGGACCGGGAGTAACACCGGGGAGCTGTTTTTT.

CDR3 bases: TGTGCCAGCAGTGTCGGTGGGGGGAGAGATACGCAGTATTTT. As protein: CASSVGGGRDTQYF. The gene calls are TRBV7-8 and TRBJ2-3; D possibly corresponds to TRBD2 (6 bases). Germline CDR1 and CDR2: SGHVS and FQNEAQ. The length of the CDR3 is 14 residues. Between the trimmed V and J ends, which lost 6 bases and 5 bases, there was a span of 15 bases.

This clonotype was observed many times. This rearrangement joins TRBV6-6 to TRBJ1-5; 7 bases fit TRBD1. This CDR3 region has 16 residues. The V and J ends lost 0 bases and 6 bases, in that order; junction bases with no gene match: 8. In germline, CDR1 is MNHNY, CDR2 SVGAGI (reference sequence). CDR3 nucleotide sequence: TGTGCCAGCAGTTACTCCACAGGGGCGGATAGTCAGCCCCAGCATTTT. Translating it yields CASSYSTGADSQPQHF.

This chain connects TRBV2 to TRBJ2-1; 10 bases line up with TRBD2. The trim removed 10 bases at V and 6 bases at J, leaving 0 bases unmatched. The CDR3 is 11 amino acids. Germline V gives CDR1 SNHLY, CDR2 FYNNEI. Here the CDR3 reads CAIAGGNEQFF. In DNA form, the CDR3 reads TGTGCCATAGCGGGAGGCAATGAGCAGTTCTTC.